The clone carrying this TCR beta chain showed up just a few times. The sample is drawn from a study of T-cell memory formation after mild COVID-19. CDR3 length equals 14 residues. Germline-derived CDR1 and CDR2 are SGHVS and FNYEAQ. V lost 1 base and J 3 bases, leaving 7 bases between the germline ends. TCRdb reprocessed the 5' RACE reads with MiXCR, giving one entry per CDR3 protein. The table has about 270,000 distinct CDR3 sequences, over 15% seen once. This receptor was identified in a man aged 18 to 35 who had mild COVID-19 (a few samples of this study predate the infection). Cell type and time point are not known. The gene calls are TRBV7-6 and TRBJ1-5, with D tentatively TRBD1 (5 bases). The sample taken for sequencing was PBMCs or a T cell subset sorted from them (not recorded which). In nucleotides, the CDR3 is TGTGCCAGCAGCTTAGGGGGCTTCAATCAGCCCCAGCATTTT. This sequence encodes CASSLGGFNQPQHF.